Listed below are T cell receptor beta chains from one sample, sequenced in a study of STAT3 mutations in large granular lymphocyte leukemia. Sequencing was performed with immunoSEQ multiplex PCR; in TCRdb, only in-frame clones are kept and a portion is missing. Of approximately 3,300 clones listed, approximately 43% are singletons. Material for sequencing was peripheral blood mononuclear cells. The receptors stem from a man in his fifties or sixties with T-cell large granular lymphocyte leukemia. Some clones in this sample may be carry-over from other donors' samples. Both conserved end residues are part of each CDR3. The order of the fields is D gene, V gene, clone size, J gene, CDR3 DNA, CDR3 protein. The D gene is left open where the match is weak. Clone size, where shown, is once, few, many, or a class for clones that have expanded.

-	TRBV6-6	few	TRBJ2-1	TGTGCCAGCAGTTACAACAGGACGCCCTACAATGAGCAGTTCTTC	CASSYNRTPYNEQFF
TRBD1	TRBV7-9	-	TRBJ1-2	TGTGCCAGCAGCCCACGGGACAGCCTCTATGGCTACACCTTC	CASSPRDSLYGYTF
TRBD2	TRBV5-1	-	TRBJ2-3	TGCGCCAGCAGCACCGGACTAGCGGGGCCCACAGATACGCAGTATTTT	CASSTGLAGPTDTQYF
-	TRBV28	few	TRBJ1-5	TGTGCCAGCAGTTTAGGTTCAGGGAACGGACAGCCCCAGCATTTT	CASSLGSGNGQPQHF
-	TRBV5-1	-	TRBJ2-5	TGCGCCAGCAGCGGAGAGACCCAGTACTTC	CASSGETQYF
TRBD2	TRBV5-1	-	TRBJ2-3	TGCGCCAGCAGCCCATTAGCGGGAGGGCTGGATACGCAGTATTTT	CASSPLAGGLDTQYF
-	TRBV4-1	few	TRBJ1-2	TGCGCCAGCAGCCCGGACGCCGGGAGTAGCTACACCTTC	CASSPDAGSSYTF
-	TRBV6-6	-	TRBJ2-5	TGTGCCAGCAGTCCGGCCTCGGAGACCCAGTACTTC	CASSPASETQYF
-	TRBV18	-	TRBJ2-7	TGTGCCAGCTCACCTTATGCCGAGCAGTACTTC	CASSPYAEQYF
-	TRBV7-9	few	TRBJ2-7	TGTGCCAGCAGCTCCCTGGAATTCGAGCAGTACTTC	CASSSLEFEQYF
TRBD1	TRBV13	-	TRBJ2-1	TGTGCCAGCAGTACGCCCGGGACAGGGGATCTGAATGAGCAGTTCTTC	CASSTPGTGDLNEQFF
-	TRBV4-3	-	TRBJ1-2	TGCGCCAGCAGCCAAGCTGATGGGGGTGGCGGCTACACCTTC	CASSQADGGGGYTF
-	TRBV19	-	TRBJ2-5	TGTGCCAGTAGACCAACTGGGGCAGGGCGAGAGACCCAGTACTTC	CASRPTGAGRETQYF
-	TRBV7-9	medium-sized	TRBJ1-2	TGTGCCAGCAGCTTGGGGGGCCTGAGGGTCGGCTACACCTTC	CASSLGGLRVGYTF
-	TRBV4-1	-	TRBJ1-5	TGCGCCAGCAGCCAAGATCTAAGCGCACAGCCCCAGCATTTT	CASSQDLSAQPQHF
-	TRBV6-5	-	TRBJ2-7	TGTGCCAGCAGTTTTCTCCGTCGGGAGAATGAGCAGTACTTC	CASSFLRRENEQYF
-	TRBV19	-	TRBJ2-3	TGTGCCAGTAGCCAGGGCACAGATACGCAGTATTTT	CASSQGTDTQYF
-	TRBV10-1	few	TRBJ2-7	TGCGCCAGCTCCAGGGATGACTACGAGCAGTACTTC	CASSRDDYEQYF
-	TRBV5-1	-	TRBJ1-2	TGCGCCAGCAGCTTAGTCACCTCCTATGGCTACACCTTC	CASSLVTSYGYTF
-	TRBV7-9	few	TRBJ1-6	TGTGCCAGCAGCTTAACAGGAGGTCCGCCCCTCCACTTT	CASSLTGGPPLHF
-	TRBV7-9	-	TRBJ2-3	TGTGCCAGCAGCTTAGTAGGGGCGGATACGCAGTATTTT	CASSLVGADTQYF
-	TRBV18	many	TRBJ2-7	TGTGCCAGCTCACCAGTGCGGGGCTCCTACGAGCAGTACTTC	CASSPVRGSYEQYF
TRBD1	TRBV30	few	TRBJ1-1	TGTGCCTGGAGTTCGACAGGGCCGTCGAACACTGAAGCTTTCTTT	CAWSSTGPSNTEAFF
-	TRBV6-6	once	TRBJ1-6	TGTGCCAGCAGTTACAGCAGGGGTTCTCCCTCACCCCTCCACTTT	CASSYSRGSPSPLHF
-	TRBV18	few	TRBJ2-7	TGTGCCAGCTCACCCAGGGGCCTAAGCTACGAGCAGTACTTC	CASSPRGLSYEQYF
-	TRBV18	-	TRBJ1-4	TGTGCCAGCTCACCAGATGAAAAACTGTTTTTT	CASSPDEKLFF
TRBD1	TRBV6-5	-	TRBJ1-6	TGTGCCAGCAGGATACAGGGGGTTTATTCACCCCTCCACTTT	CASRIQGVYSPLHF
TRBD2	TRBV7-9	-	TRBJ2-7	TGTGCCAGCAGCCGGACTAGCCGCTTCGAGCAGTACTTC	CASSRTSRFEQYF
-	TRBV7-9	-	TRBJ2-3	TGTGCCAGCAGTGAATCCACCGCGGATACGCAGTATTTT	CASSESTADTQYF
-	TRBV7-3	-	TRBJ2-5	TGTGCCAGCAGCTTAATGGGAGAGACCCAGTACTTC	CASSLMGETQYF
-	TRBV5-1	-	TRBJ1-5	TGCGCCAGCAGCTTGGGGGAGGGGGTTCAGCCCCAGCATTTT	CASSLGEGVQPQHF